This note documents a single T cell receptor beta chain sequence. Its antigen is not identified. Distinct nucleotide sequences in the sample also encode this CDR3. CD45RO/CCR7/CD25/CD127/CD95/CD27 sorting isolated CD4+ naive, central memory, regulatory and stem cell-like memory cells. In all sorted populations, purity surpassed 95%. These data are taken from a study of beta chain features in type 1 diabetes. Regarding the study as a whole: A moderate, significant TCRB CDR3 shortening appeared in type 1 diabetes across four CD4+ subsets.

The length of the CDR3 is 14 residues. With 1 base removed from V and 0 bases from J, the gap between germline ends came to 5 bases. Germline V gives CDR1 SEHNR, CDR2 FQNEAQ (reference sequence). What was sequenced were expressed TCRB transcripts, since all of the isolated RNA had been reverse transcribed. Clones were sequenced by immunoSEQ multiplex PCR, and TCRdb holds only the in-frame ones, with some missing. This table has around 690,000 clones, around 11% appearing once. This TCR came from a man younger than 45 with type 1 diabetes. This sequence joins TRBV7-9 and TRBJ2-3; no clear D gene. The sequenced material came from naive CD4+ T cells from blood. The CDR3 DNA is TGTGCCAGCAGCTTAGGCCTCAGCACAGATACGCAGTATTTT. Its translation is CASSLGLSTDTQYF.